This T cell receptor (beta chain) was sequenced in a study of T-cell memory formation after mild COVID-19. Trimming shortened V by 2 bases and J by 9 bases, and 14 bases separated the two germline ends. Germline lookup yields CDR1 SEHNR and CDR2 FQNEAQ (reference sequence). The CDR3 spans 15 residues. TCRdb re-called the 5' RACE reads with MiXCR, one entry per CDR3 protein. Among nearly 110,000 distinct CDR3 sequences, around 12% were seen once, and the ten largest hold around 30%. This receptor was identified in an adult woman who had mild COVID-19 (a few samples of this study predate the infection). Cell type and time point are not known. The chain is built from TRBV7-9 and TRBJ1-6; D unclear. Sequencing used PBMCs or a T cell subset sorted from them (not recorded which). This chain's CDR3 is CASSLTPSPASPLHF. CDR3 nucleotide sequence: TGTGCCAGCAGCTTAACACCTTCCCCGGCTTCACCCCTCCACTTT.